Below, 11 T cell receptor beta chains from the same sample are listed, as sequenced in a study of human T cells and chemical hapten exposure. TCRdb used MiXCR to reprocess the RACE reads, holding one entry per CDR3 protein. Of tens of thousands of distinct CDR3 sequences in the sample, about 9.4% were seen once. Time point denoted: patch test 2, 6 weeks after DPC sensitization. The treatment is: therapeutic diphenylcyclopropenone sensitization with weekly scalp DPC. This material consisted of whole blood, taken in connection with sensitization to the hapten diphenylcyclopropenone (DPC). The receptors here all came from a woman in her thirties with alopecia areata. Some clones in this sample may be carry-over from other donors' samples.

This clonotype was counted at least ten times. The V gene is TRBV20-1, the J gene TRBJ2-3; 9 nucleotides line up with TRBD2. The CDR3 has 14 amino acids. V was clipped by 5 bases and J by 6 bases; unmatched bases: 9. Germline lookup yields CDR1 DFQATT and CDR2 SNEGSKA (reference sequence). The CDR3 reads CSAPKLAGPDTQYF. For the CDR3, the DNA is TGCAGTGCTCCCAAACTAGCGGGTCCCGATACGCAGTATTTT.

The gene calls are TRBV7-9 and TRBJ1-1; D not certain. V dropped 3 bases and J dropped 5 bases, with 10 bases sitting between them. There are 13 residues in the CDR3. In germline, CDR1 is SEHNR, CDR2 FQNEAQ (reference sequence). The CDR3 sequence: CASSFYGETEAFF. In DNA, the CDR3 is TGTGCCAGCAGCTTTTATGGTGAGACTGAAGCTTTCTTT. Together with reference TRBV7-9 and TRBJ1-1, the CDR3 gives the full variable domain: DTGVSQNPRHKITKRGQNVTFRCDPISEHNRLYWYRQTLGQGPEFLTYFQNEAQLEKSRLLSDRFSAERPKGSFSTLEIQRTEQGDSAMYLCASSFYGETEAFFGQGTRLTVV.

This clonotype was seen more than once but under ten times. The J gene is TRBJ1-1, the V gene TRBV12-3 or TRBV12-4; D is unresolved. Trimming left V 3 bases short and J 1 base short, with 9 bases between. CDR3 length equals 14 residues. The CDR3 reads CASSFLSSNTEAFF. CDR3 nucleotide sequence: TGTGCCAGCAGTTTTCTGAGTTCGAACACTGAAGCTTTCTTT.

The chain combines TRBV7-2 with TRBJ1-5, with D perhaps matching TRBD1 (6 bases). The CDR3 covers 14 residues. The V and J ends lost 2 bases and 9 bases respectively, with 14 bases between them. Per the germline V gene, CDR1 is SGHTA and CDR2 is FQGNSA. CDR3 coding DNA: TGTGCCAGCAGCTTAAGCCGGGCGACAGGGCCCCAGCATTTT. This gives the protein CASSLSRATGPQHF.

Many counts were recorded for this clonotype. This chain links TRBV20-1 with TRBJ1-1, with TRBD1 as a possible D gene (5 bases). CDR1 is DFQATT and CDR2 is SNEGSKA in the germline V gene (reference sequence). V dropped 0 bases and J dropped 1 base, with 9 bases sitting between them. The CDR3 totals 14 residues. CDR3 residues: CSARDYRRNTEAFF. The CDR3, as DNA: TGCAGTGCTAGAGATTACAGGAGGAACACTGAAGCTTTCTTT.

In its sample, this clonotype was seen a few times. This rearrangement joins TRBV6-5 to TRBJ2-2; maybe TRBD2 (6 bases). V was pared by 0 bases and J by 7 bases, with 12 bases between. CDR1 MNHEY and CDR2 SVGAGI come from the germline V gene. The CDR3 sequence is 15 residues long. The CDR3 DNA sequence: TGTGCCAGCAGTTACTCTTGGAGGGGCGTCGGGGAGCTGTTTTTT. Amino acid sequence: CASSYSWRGVGELFF.

This clonotype was counted many times. The chain links TRBV4-3 to TRBJ2-7; tentatively, D is TRBD1 (6 bases). The CDR3 has 14 residues. Trimming pared 0 bases from V and 6 bases from J, leaving 12 bases between. Germline V lookup: CDR1 LGHNA, CDR2 YSLEER. The CDR3 region has the DNA TGCGCCAGCAGCCAAGATTTCCAGGACAGCGAGCAGTACTTC. Its translation is CASSQDFQDSEQYF.

This clonotype occurred many times. The chain carries TRBV20-1 and TRBJ2-1; unclear D gene. From germline, CDR1 is DFQATT and CDR2 SNEGSKA (reference sequence). V lost 3 bases, J lost 0 bases, and 9 bases lay in between. CDR3 size: 14 residues. The CDR3 reads CSARGKSSYNEQFF. The CDR3 nucleotides are TGCAGTGCTAGGGGGAAGAGCTCCTACAATGAGCAGTTCTTC.

This chain links TRBV25-1 with TRBJ1-6; TRBD1 matches at 7 bases. The CDR3 totals 14 residues. Germline CDR1 is MGHDK and CDR2 is SYGVNS. V was clipped by 6 bases and J by 7 bases; unmatched bases: 6. Here the CDR3 DNA reads TGTGCCAGCAGCGGCACAGGGGACAATTCACCCCTCCACTTT. Translating gives CASSGTGDNSPLHF.

As regards this clonotype: The DNA is omitted, as the CDR3 cannot be located on it reliably, and the CDR3 follows TCRdb's listing. V is TRBV20-1 and J is TRBJ2-2; the D call in the table, TRBD1, was not verified against the DNA. The CDR3 is 17 residues long, ends included. Germline CDR1 and CDR2: DFQATT and SNEGSKA (reference sequence). CDR3 loop: CSARVPPPGGTPGSCFF.

The table lists this clonotype with many counts. The CDR3 is CASSYPLEGGNTIYF. The CDR3 DNA sequence: TGTGCCAGCAGTTATCCCCTGGAGGGGGGAAACACCATATATTTT. This chain joins TRBV6-6 and TRBJ1-3; D perhaps matches TRBD1 (5 bases). Trimming pared 3 bases from V and 4 bases from J, leaving 13 bases between. From germline, CDR1 is MNHNY and CDR2 SVGAGI (reference sequence). The CDR3 is made up of 15 amino acids.